This section outlines one T cell receptor beta chain sequence together with its context. This CDR3 has 12 residues. CDR1 MNHEY and CDR2 SVGAGI come from the germline V gene. The V and J ends lost 5 bases and 3 bases respectively, with 4 bases between them. This sample was taken from a study of blood T cell repertoires in COVID-19. Background on the study: Sample material is recorded as cDNA or gDNA derived from T cells, B-cell-depleted T cells, or PBMCs.

The method was immunoSEQ multiplex PCR; TCRdb's version includes in-frame clones alone and lacks a portion of them. The sample lists some 130,000 clones, almost 85% occurring once. The sequencing input was PBMCs or T cells enriched from blood (not recorded which). The V gene is TRBV6-5, the J gene TRBJ2-2, with D hard to call. The receptor was derived from a man in his forties or fifties with acute COVID-19. CDR3 DNA: TGTGCCAGCAGTCAATACACCGGGGAGCTGTTTTTT. This translates into CASSQYTGELFF.